The text below deals with one T cell receptor (beta chain). V dropped 6 bases and J dropped 5; count of bases not matched to a gene: 6. Germline-derived CDR1 and CDR2 are LNHDA and SQIVND (reference sequence). The CDR3 extends over 13 amino acids. This sample is part of a study of blood T cell repertoires in COVID-19. Overall study context: From T cells, B-cell-depleted T cells, or PBMCs came the material, which was cDNA or gDNA.

Authors' processing steps: Scientists estimated how many nucleated cells there were by amplifying reference gene primers. Generated by immunoSEQ multiplex PCR, the TCRdb table keeps only in-frame clones and is missing some. V and J calls and clone size are those listed in that table; D and trimming were worked out from the DNA. This sample yields almost 350,000 clones, of which around nine tenths are seen a single time; under 5% belongs to the top ten. Patients in Seattle were enrolled during active infection, then followed longitudinally. The rearrangement uses TRBV19 and TRBJ1-1, with 7 bases matching TRBD1. This receptor was taken from a woman aged 55-70 years with COVID-19, enrolled during active disease. Material: peripheral blood. The DNA for the CDR3 is TGTGCCAGTAGGAAGACAGGGCAGACTGAAGCTTTCTTT. Translated, it gives CASRKTGQTEAFF.